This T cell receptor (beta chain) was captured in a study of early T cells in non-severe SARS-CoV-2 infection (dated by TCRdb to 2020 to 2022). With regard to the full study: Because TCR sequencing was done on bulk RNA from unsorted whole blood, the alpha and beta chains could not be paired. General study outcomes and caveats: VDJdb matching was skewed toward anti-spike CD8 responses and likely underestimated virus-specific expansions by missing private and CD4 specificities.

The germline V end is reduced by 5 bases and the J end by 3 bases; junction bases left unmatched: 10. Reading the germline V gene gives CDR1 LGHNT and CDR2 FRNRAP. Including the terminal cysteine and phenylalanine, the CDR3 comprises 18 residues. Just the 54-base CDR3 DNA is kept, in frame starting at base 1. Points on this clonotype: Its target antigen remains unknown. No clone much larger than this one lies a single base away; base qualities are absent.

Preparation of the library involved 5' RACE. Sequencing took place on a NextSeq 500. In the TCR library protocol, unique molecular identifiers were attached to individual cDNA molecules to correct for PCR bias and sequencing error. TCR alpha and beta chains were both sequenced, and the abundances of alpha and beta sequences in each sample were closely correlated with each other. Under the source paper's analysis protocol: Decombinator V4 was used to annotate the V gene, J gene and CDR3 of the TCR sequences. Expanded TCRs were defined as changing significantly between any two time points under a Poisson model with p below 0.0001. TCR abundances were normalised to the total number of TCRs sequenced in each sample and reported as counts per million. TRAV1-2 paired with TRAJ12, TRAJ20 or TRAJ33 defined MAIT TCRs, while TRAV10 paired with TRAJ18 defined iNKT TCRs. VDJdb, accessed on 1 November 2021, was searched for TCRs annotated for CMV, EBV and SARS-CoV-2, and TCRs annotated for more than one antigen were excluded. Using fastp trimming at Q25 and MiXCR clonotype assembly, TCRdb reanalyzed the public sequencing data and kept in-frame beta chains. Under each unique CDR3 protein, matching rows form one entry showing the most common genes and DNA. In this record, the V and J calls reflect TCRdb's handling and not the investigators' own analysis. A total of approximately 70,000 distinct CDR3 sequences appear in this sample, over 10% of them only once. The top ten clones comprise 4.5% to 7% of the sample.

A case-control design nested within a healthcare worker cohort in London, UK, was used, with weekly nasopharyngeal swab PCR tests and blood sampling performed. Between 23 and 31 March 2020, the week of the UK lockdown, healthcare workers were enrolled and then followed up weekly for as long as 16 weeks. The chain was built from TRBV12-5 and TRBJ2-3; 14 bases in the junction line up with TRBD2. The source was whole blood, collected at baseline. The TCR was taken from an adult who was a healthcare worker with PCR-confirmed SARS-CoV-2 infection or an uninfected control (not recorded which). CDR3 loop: CASGVGTSGSGRTDTQYF. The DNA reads TGTGCTAGTGGTGTCGGGACTAGCGGGAGCGGTAGAACAGATACGCAGTATTTT. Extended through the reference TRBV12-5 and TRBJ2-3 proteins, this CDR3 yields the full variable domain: DARVTQTPRHKVTEMGQEVTMRCQPILGHNTVFWYRQTMMQGLELLAYFRNRAPLDDSGMPKDRFSAEMPDATLATLKIQPSEPRDSAVYFCASGVGTSGSGRTDTQYFGPGTRLTVL.